This note documents a single T cell receptor (beta chain) sequence. The authors' processing: Researchers report that nucleated cell counts were estimated from reference gene primer amplification. Clones were sequenced by immunoSEQ multiplex PCR, and TCRdb holds only the in-frame ones, with some missing. V, J and clone size are taken as reported in that table, and D and trimming were inferred from the DNA itself. The data show about 110,000 clones, with about 80% seen just once and around 14% held by the top ten. The source of the sample is a study of blood T cell repertoires in COVID-19. Study details: The origin of the acute and convalescent COVID-19 samples was the United States, Italy and Spain. Nucleic acid was either cDNA or gDNA, and it came from T cells, B-cell-depleted T cells, or PBMCs.

The junction had 8 bases not matched to a gene; V was cut back by 2 bases and J by 8 bases. Germline CDR1 reads MNHNS; CDR2 reads SASEGT. This CDR3 has 15 residues. This clonotype originated in a woman aged 55-69 years with acute or convalescent COVID-19. The sample consisted of peripheral blood. J is TRBJ1-3 and V is TRBV6-1, with 8 bases identical to TRBD1. DNA for the CDR3: TGTGCCAGCAGTGAAAGGACAGGGAGGGATTACACCATATATTTT. This encodes CASSERTGRDYTIYF.